This T cell receptor beta chain was identified in a study of glioma-infiltrating T cells. Study-wide points: Tissue-blood divergence was below expectation in non-neoplastic patients, above in gliomas. Very few CDR3 sequences were shared between tissue and blood.

Regarding this clonotype: Its antigen is still unknown.

The V segment lost 5 bases and the J segment 8 bases; nucleotides outside the gene matches: 6. There are 12 residues in the CDR3. Germline CDR1 and CDR2: SQVTM and ANQGSEA. Using RNA template, CDR3s of TCR alpha and beta were amplified with iRepertoire arm-PCR. Input was about 85-450 ng of tissue mRNA or PBMC total RNA. A single record per CDR3 protein comes from TCRdb applying MiXCR to the multiplex PCR reads. The repertoire holds under 150,000 distinct CDR3 sequences, with about 22% as singletons. The sequence was collected from a human donor with low-grade glioma or glioblastoma, undergoing nonglioma brain surgery, or in good health (not recorded which). This chain joins TRBV29-1 and TRBJ2-3, with 8 bases fitting TRBD1. Sequencing was carried out using glioma tissue, nonneoplastic brain tissue, or PBMCs (not recorded which). The CDR3 loop is CSVNQGASTQYF. The CDR3 coding sequence is TGCAGCGTTAACCAGGGGGCTAGTACGCAGTATTTT.